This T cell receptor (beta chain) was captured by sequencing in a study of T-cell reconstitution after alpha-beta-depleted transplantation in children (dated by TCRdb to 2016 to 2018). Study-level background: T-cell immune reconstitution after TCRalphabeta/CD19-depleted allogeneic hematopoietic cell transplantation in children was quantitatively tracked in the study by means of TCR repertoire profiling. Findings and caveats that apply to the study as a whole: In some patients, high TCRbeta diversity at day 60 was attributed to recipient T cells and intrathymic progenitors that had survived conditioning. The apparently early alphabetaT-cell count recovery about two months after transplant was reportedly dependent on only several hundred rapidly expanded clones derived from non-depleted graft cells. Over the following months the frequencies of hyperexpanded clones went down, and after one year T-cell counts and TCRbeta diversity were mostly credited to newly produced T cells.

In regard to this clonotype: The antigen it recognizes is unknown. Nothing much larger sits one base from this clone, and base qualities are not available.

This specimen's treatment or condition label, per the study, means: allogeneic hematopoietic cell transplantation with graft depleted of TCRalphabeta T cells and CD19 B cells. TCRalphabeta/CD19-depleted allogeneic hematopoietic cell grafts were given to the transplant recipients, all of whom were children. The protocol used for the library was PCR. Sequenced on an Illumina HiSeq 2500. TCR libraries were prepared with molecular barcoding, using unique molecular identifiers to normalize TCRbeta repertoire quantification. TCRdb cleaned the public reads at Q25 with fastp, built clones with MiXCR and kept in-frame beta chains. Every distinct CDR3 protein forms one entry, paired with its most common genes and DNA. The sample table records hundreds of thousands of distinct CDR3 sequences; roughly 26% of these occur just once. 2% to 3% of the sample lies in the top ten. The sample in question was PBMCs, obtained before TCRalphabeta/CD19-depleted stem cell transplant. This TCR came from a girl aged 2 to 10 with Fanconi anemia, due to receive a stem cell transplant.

The sequenced DNA is TGTGCCAGCAGCCCTTCAGGGGCGCCCTACGAGCAGTACTTC. It encodes CASSPSGAPYEQYF. The V and J segments used are TRBV6-1 and TRBJ2-7; TRBD1 might be the D gene, on 6 matching bases. Reading from cysteine to phenylalanine, the CDR3 counts 14 amino acids. Only CDR3 DNA remains: 42 bases, in frame from the first base. The germline V gene provides CDR1 MNHNS and CDR2 SASEGT. V was cut back by 6 bases and J by 2 bases, leaving a gap of 14 bases between them.